This entry is about one TCR beta chain. This clone was found once. Its recognized antigen is unknown. Base qualities are not at hand, and no much larger clone is one base apart. Participants in the prospective study were enrolled through a virtual design, were aged about 18 to 100 years, and lived in roughly 26 United States geographic areas. To assign participants to cohorts, the prospective study relied on clinical history that participants themselves reported in a screening survey and a study questionnaire. For ImmuneRACE Cohort 3, a participant was defined as recovered based on two consecutive negative NP/OP PCR tests, clearance by a healthcare professional, or resolution of symptoms. In the prospective study, whole blood, serum and a nasopharyngeal or oropharyngeal swab were collected from each participant by mobile phlebotomists. Participants in the prospective study had the option to provide additional blood draws and questionnaires over a 2-month period. Blood samples from the prospective study were shipped frozen or at room temperature prior to DNA extraction.

The trim is 0 bases for V and 4 bases for J, with a gap of 28 bases between the germline ends. Via the germline V gene, CDR1 is SGHTA and CDR2 FQGNSA. The CDR3, cysteine through phenylalanine, is 21 amino acids long. Only the CDR3 region is kept as DNA, spanning 63 bases read in frame from base 1. This specimen comes from a study of blood T cell repertoires in COVID-19 (dated by TCRdb to 2019 to 2021). In terms of the full investigation: The collaborator samples originated in the United States, Italy and Spain and spanned the acute and convalescent phases of COVID-19. Subjects who had been exposed to COVID-19, were actively infected with it, or had recovered from it provided the deeply sampled blood TCRbeta repertoires that made up the dataset. Where available, HLA class I and class II types were taken from metadata supplied by the sample provider and were not determined by assay-based typing. A de-identified subject ID, COVID-19 status, age in years and sex were almost always included in the sample metadata. The repertoires were made available in a free public database intended to serve as a resource for research on the immune response to SARS-CoV-2. The samples were drawn from the first 160 participants of the ongoing ImmuneRACE study and from under 1,500 subjects provided by 6 global collaborators. The prospective study material was composed of cDNA or gDNA derived from T cells, B-cell-depleted T cells, or PBMCs. The paper's findings and limits, for the study overall: The quantity of clinical and demographic metadata differed by source and by participant and was supplied without curation.

TCRbeta CDR3 regions were amplified from genomic DNA by means of the immunoSEQ Assay, a bias-controlled multiplex PCR. The authors processed their data as follows. Nucleated cell counts per sample were estimated from amplification of reference gene primers within the assay. Sequence reads were collapsed and filtered to measure the absolute abundance of every unique TCRbeta CDR3 rearrangement. For each sample, productive Simpson clonality was calculated by taking the square root of Simpson's diversity index across productive rearrangements. TCRdb limited this immuneACCESS table to in-frame rearrangements with V and J called. A share of clones is missing; checked studies link under half to unresolved V genes, and the rest is unexplained. That table furnishes V, J and clone size, whereas the DNA furnished D and trimming. The sample profile shows 330,000 or so clones; roughly 84% of them were found once. Of the sample, 2.5% to 3% is held by the ten largest clones.

The source material was PBMCs or T cells enriched from blood (not recorded which). Recombination joined TRBV7-2 with TRBJ2-4, with the D gene not confidently named. The sequence derives from a young woman who had recovered from COVID-19. The CDR3 protein is CASSLALSVFIPNEKKNIQYF. The DNA sequence is as follows: TGTGCCAGCAGCTTAGCCTTATCTGTCTTTATTCCTAATGAAAAGAAAAACATTCAGTACTTC.